This T cell receptor (beta chain) was captured in a study of PD-L1 blockade in urothelial cancer. Looking at the study overall: Blood analysis occurred 3 weeks (second dose) and 6 weeks after treatment start.

Germline CDR1 is SNHLY and CDR2 is FYNNEI. This CDR3 region has 15 residues. V lost 2 bases and J lost 3; bases outside the gene matches: 3. Time point indicated: pretreatment peripheral blood. The assay was immunoSEQ multiplex PCR, and TCRdb's table has in-frame clones only and misses some. This sample has almost 90,000 clones, with 65% to 85% found just once. The J gene is TRBJ2-4, the V gene TRBV2; 8 bases are shared with TRBD2. Sequencing used PBMCs, obtained around atezolizumab (anti-PD-L1) treatment. The receptor was isolated from a man aged 55 to 69 with urothelial cancer. In DNA form, the CDR3 reads TGTGCCAGCAGTGAAATTGGGACTAGCAAAAACATTCAGTACTTC. Its protein is CASSEIGTSKNIQYF.